The clone carrying this T cell receptor beta chain was seen more than once but under ten times. The data belong to a study of T cells in Graves' hyperthyroidism and ophthalmopathy. Trimming at V came to 6 bases and at J to 8 bases, leaving 13 bases not matched to a gene. Germline V gene sequence: CDR1 SGHVS, CDR2 FQNEAQ. The CDR3 runs 16 residues. The source material, RNA transcripts, was used to amplify TCR beta CDR3 regions. With the HTBI primer set, the TCR CDR3 went through a first round of RT-PCR. Each CDR3 protein gets one entry after TCRdb re-called the multiplex PCR reads with MiXCR. The sample consists of hundreds of thousands of distinct CDR3 sequences, approximately 42% of them appearing once.

V and J are TRBV7-8 and TRBJ1-6; TRBD1 matches at 7 bases. Sequenced sample: peripheral blood or thyroid tissue (not recorded which). The sequence was obtained from an adult man with Graves' disease, either hyperthyroidism or ophthalmopathy (not recorded which). The CDR3 loop reads CASSEIPGGRDSPLHF. The CDR3, as DNA: TGTGCCAGCAGTGAAATTCCAGGGGGAAGAGATTCACCCCTCCACTTT. The full variable domain, with the rest looked up from reference TRBV7-8 and TRBJ1-6, is GAGVSQSPRYKVAKRGQDVALRCDPISGHVSLFWYQQALGQGPEFLTYFQNEAQLDKSGLPSDRFFAERPEGSVSTLKIQRTQQEDSAVYLCASSEIPGGRDSPLHFGNGTRLTVT.